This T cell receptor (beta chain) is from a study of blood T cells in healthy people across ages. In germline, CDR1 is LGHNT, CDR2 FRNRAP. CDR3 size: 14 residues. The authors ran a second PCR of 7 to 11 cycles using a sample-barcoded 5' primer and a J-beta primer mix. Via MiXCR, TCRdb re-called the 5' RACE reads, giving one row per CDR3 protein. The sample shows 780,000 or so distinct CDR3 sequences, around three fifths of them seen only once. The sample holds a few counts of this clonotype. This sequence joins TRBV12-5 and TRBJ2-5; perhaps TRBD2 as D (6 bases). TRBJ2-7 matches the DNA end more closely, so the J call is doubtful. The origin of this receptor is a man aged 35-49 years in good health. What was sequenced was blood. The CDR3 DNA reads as TGTGCTAGTGGTTTGGTCCGGGGAGGCGACGAGCAGTACTTC. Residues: CASGLVRGGDEQYF.